These 9 T cell receptor beta chains were all obtained from the same sample, sequenced in a study of radiotherapy plus CTLA-4 blockade in lung cancer. TCRdb's table, derived via immunoSEQ multiplex PCR, lists solely in-frame clones and lacks some. The sample shows 81,000 or so clones, about 88% of them seen only once. This sample comprised peripheral blood, obtained from a patient treated with radiotherapy plus ipilimumab. The source of these receptors is a human donor with non-small cell lung cancer who had stable disease on radiotherapy plus ipilimumab.

This rearrangement joins TRBV7-8 to TRBJ1-6; the D gene is possibly TRBD1 (6 bases). The germline V and J ends were trimmed by 2 bases and 5 bases, with 7 bases remaining between them. Looked up from germline, CDR1 is SGHVS and CDR2 is FQNEAQ. The length of the CDR3 is 14 residues. CDR3 bases: TGTGCCAGCAGCTTAAGGGGGAATAATTCACCCCTCCACTTT. This gives the protein CASSLRGNNSPLHF.

This clone has a single count. The genes are TRBV7-3 and TRBJ1-4, with D unclear. Germline CDR1 and CDR2: SGHTA and FQGTGA. Trimming stripped 5 bases from V and 5 bases from J, with 12 bases between. The CDR3 extends over 14 amino acids. The CDR3 DNA is TGTGCCAGCAGCGCCGGATGGGGAAATGAAAAACTGTTTTTT. It translates to CASSAGWGNEKLFF.

The V gene is TRBV28, the J gene TRBJ2-1, with D possibly matching TRBD1 (6 bases). In germline, CDR1 is MDHEN, CDR2 SYDVKM. CDR3 length: 14 amino acids. Trimming took off 6 bases at V and 4 bases at J, with 13 bases between the two ends. CDR3 nucleotides: TGTGCCAGCAGACGCCGGGACACTTACAATGAGCAGTTCTTC. It yields the protein CASRRRDTYNEQFF.

The chain has TRBV7-6 and TRBJ2-2; D tentatively fits TRBD1 or TRBD2 (5 bases each). Germline V gene lookup returns CDR1 SGHVS and CDR2 FNYEAQ. V lost 4 bases, J lost 6 bases, and 15 bases lay in between. The CDR3 contains 15 residues. CDR3: CASSSTQRGAGELFF. The CDR3 DNA reads as TGTGCCAGCAGCTCCACCCAGCGAGGGGCCGGGGAGCTGTTTTTT.

This clone was seen just once. The chain recombines TRBV5-4 with TRBJ2-3; 8 positions agree with TRBD2. The CDR3 totals 14 residues. Germline CDR1 SGHNT, CDR2 YYREEE (reference sequence). The junction had 5 bases not matched to a gene; V was cut back by 4 bases and J by 4 bases. CDR3 loop: CASSDGLAPDTQYF. The CDR3 coding sequence is TGTGCCAGCAGCGACGGACTAGCCCCAGATACGCAGTATTTT.

The chain has TRBV2 and TRBJ2-1; 9 nucleotides line up with TRBD2. CDR1 is SNHLY and CDR2 is FYNNEI in the germline V gene. Trimming removed 6 bases from V and 3 bases from J; junction bases left unmatched: 6. This CDR3 has 15 residues. The CDR3 DNA follows: TGTGCCAGCAGACGACTAGCGGAAAACTACAATGAGCAGTTCTTC. This gives the protein CASRRLAENYNEQFF.

The chain employs TRBV6-1 and TRBJ2-7, with D possibly TRBD1 on 5 matching bases. Trimming cost V 0 bases and J 3 bases, with 15 bases left between them. The CDR3 consists of 16 residues. The V gene's germline CDR1 is MNHNS and CDR2 SASEGT. CDR3 amino acids: CASSEAHGHLVYEQYF. The CDR3 DNA is TGTGCCAGCAGTGAAGCACACGGACATCTCGTCTACGAGCAGTACTTC.

The rearrangement joins TRBV25-1 to TRBJ2-1; D gene uncertain. Germline CDR1 and CDR2: MGHDK and SYGVNS. The V end lost 2 bases, the J end lost 9 bases, and 5 bases lay between the germline ends. This CDR3 has 11 amino acids. The CDR3 is CASSEGTEQFF. As DNA, the CDR3 is TGTGCCAGCAGTGAAGGAACTGAGCAGTTCTTC.

This clone has a single count. The gene calls are TRBV9 and TRBJ2-1; D may be TRBD1 (7 bases). The CDR3 contains 15 residues. Trimming pared 3 bases from V and 4 bases from J, leaving 14 bases between. Germline CDR1 reads SGDLS; CDR2 reads YYNGEE. The CDR3 region is CASSEGGQRYNEQFF. The CDR3 DNA reads as TGTGCCAGCAGCGAGGGGGGACAGAGATACAATGAGCAGTTCTTC. Full variable domain (remainder filled in from reference TRBV9 and TRBJ2-1): DSGVTQTPKHLITATGQRVTLRCSPRSGDLSVYWYQQSLDQGLQFLIQYYNGEERAKGNILERFSAQQFPDLHSELNLSSLELGDSALYFCASSEGGQRYNEQFFGPGTRLTVL.